This T cell receptor (beta chain) stems from a study of spatial heterogeneity in lung cancer. Study-wide results and limits: Blood carried ubiquitous expanded tumor TCRs more at resection than follow-up.

The CDR3 covers 14 residues. V lost 2 bases to trimming and J lost 7 bases, with 13 bases between them. The germline CDR1 and CDR2 sequences are SGHRS and YFSETQ. This clonotype was picked up many times. The antigen is unknown. This beta chain slipped into a library made for alpha chains as a stray read, so its size is not meaningful. Each CDR3 protein gets one entry after TCRdb re-called the 5' RACE reads with MiXCR. The sample lists around 8,000 distinct CDR3 sequences, over 7.5% occurring once. Time point meaning: sample taken at primary tumor resection. Unsorted whole RNA of tumor, nontumor lung or frozen PBMC was sequenced.

Sequenced here: PBMCs, sampled at surgery. The receptor's source is a male donor with early-stage non-small cell lung cancer. The chain joins TRBV5-1 to TRBJ2-1, with D maybe TRBD1 (6 bases). The CDR3 here is CASSLTGWSNEQFF. The CDR3 DNA sequence: TGCGCCAGCAGCTTAACAGGGTGGTCGAATGAGCAGTTCTTC.